A single sample is the source of the 19 T cell receptor beta chains below, sequenced in a study of OX40 agonist ivuxolimab in advanced cancers. Libraries were constructed by the immunoSEQ multiplex PCR assay. Sourced from immuneACCESS, this table was stored by TCRdb with only in-frame sequences that have V and J called. A share of the clones is absent; for the studies checked, an unresolved V gene accounts for under half, and the remainder has no known explanation. A total of about 98,000 clones appear in this sample, 88% of them only once. The ten largest make up 0.75% to 0.95% of the sample. The input for sequencing was CD4+ or CD8+ T cells sorted from blood, taken in a trial of the OX40 agonist ivuxolimab. Source of these receptors: an adult with an advanced solid tumor such as melanoma, head and neck, liver or kidney cancer.

This clone was detected only once. This chain joins TRBV19 and TRBJ1-1; 7 bases align to TRBD1. This CDR3 contains 15 residues. The trim removed 5 bases at V and 5 bases at J, leaving 11 bases unmatched. From germline, CDR1 is LNHDA and CDR2 SQIVND (reference sequence). The CDR3 DNA follows: TGTGCCAGTAGTCCTAGGGGAACAGGGGAAACTGAAGCTTTCTTT. This codes for CASSPRGTGETEAFF. Variable domain in full (rest from reference TRBV19 and TRBJ1-1): DGGITQSPKYLFRKEGQNVTLSCEQNLNHDAMYWYRQDPGQGLRLIYYSQIVNDFQKGDIAEGYSVSREKKESFPLTVTSAQKNPTAFYLCASSPRGTGETEAFFGQGTRLTVV.

This chain links TRBV29-1 with TRBJ2-6; D remains unclear. The V and J ends lost 0 bases and 8 bases respectively, with 11 bases between them. Germline V gene sequence: CDR1 SQVTM, CDR2 ANQGSEA. The CDR3 consists of 14 residues. The CDR3 reads CSVEEAGRPNVLTF. The CDR3 DNA is TGCAGCGTTGAAGAGGCAGGTCGGCCCAACGTCCTGACTTTC. The full variable domain, completed using reference TRBV29-1 and TRBJ2-6, is SAVISQKPSRDICQRGTSLTIQCQVDSQVTMMFWYRQQPGQSLTLIATANQGSEATYESGFVIDKFPISRPNLTFSTLTVSNMSPEDSSIYLCSVEEAGRPNVLTFGAGSRLTVL.

The V and J genes are TRBV27 and TRBJ2-5, with unresolved D. V was shortened by 5 bases and J by 1 base, with 8 bases between the two germline ends. There are 13 residues in the CDR3. CDR1 and CDR2 from the germline V gene are MNHEY and SMNVEV (reference sequence). The CDR3 DNA follows: TGTGCCAGCAGTGCGTCGGTCCAAGAGACCCAGTACTTC. Translated, it gives CASSASVQETQYF.

Concerning this clone: This sample also contains other DNA sequences that code for the same CDR3. The CDR3 DNA reads TGTGCCAGCGGGCAGGGTGATTCACCCCTCCACTTT. Protein product: CASGQGDSPLHF. This sequence joins TRBV28 and TRBJ1-6; tentative D call: TRBD1 (5 bases). The CDR3 spans 12 residues. The V and J ends lost 8 bases and 8 bases respectively, with 10 bases between them. Germline V gives CDR1 MDHEN, CDR2 SYDVKM.

The chain carries TRBV9 and TRBJ2-1; 12 bases are a match to TRBD2. Germline assignment: CDR1 SGDLS and CDR2 YYNGEE. This CDR3 spans 14 amino acids. Losses at the gene ends were 0 bases for V and 9 bases for J; bases not matched to a gene: 1. This CDR3 is CASSVETSGSEQFF. In DNA form, the CDR3 reads TGTGCCAGCAGCGTAGAGACTAGCGGGAGTGAGCAGTTCTTC.

V gene TRBV13 combines with J gene TRBJ1-6; D gene uncertain. V lost 5 bases, J lost 7 bases, and 6 bases lay in between. Germline-derived CDR1 and CDR2 are PRHDT and FYEKMQ (reference sequence). CDR3 length equals 12 residues. The CDR3 nucleotides are TGTGCCAGCAGCCCAGCCAATTCACCCCTCCACTTT. This codes for CASSPANSPLHF. The full variable domain, rest sourced from reference TRBV13 and TRBJ1-6, is AAGVIQSPRHLIKEKRETATLKCYPIPRHDTVYWYQQGPGQDPQFLISFYEKMQSDKGSIPDRFSAQQFSDYHSELNMSSLELGDSALYFCASSPANSPLHFGNGTRLTVT.

The chain employs TRBV19 and TRBJ2-5, with 9 bases that match TRBD2. The V gene's germline CDR1 is LNHDA and CDR2 SQIVND (reference sequence). The CDR3 spans 16 residues. V trimming: 4 bases; J trimming: 2 bases; junction bases outside the gene matches: 8. The CDR3 spells CASSTRGSGRQETQYF. CDR3 DNA sequence: TGTGCCAGTAGTACCCGGGGTAGCGGGAGACAAGAGACCCAGTACTTC.

The CDR3 nucleotides read TGTGCCAGTAGTATTTGGGGCAGGACTAGCAATCAGCCCCAGCATTTT. This gives the protein CASSIWGRTSNQPQHF. This chain joins TRBV19 and TRBJ1-5; perhaps TRBD1 as D (5 bases). The CDR3 loop spans 16 amino acids. Germline V lookup: CDR1 LNHDA, CDR2 SQIVND (reference sequence). V was shortened by 3 bases and J by 0 bases, with 12 bases between the two germline ends.

CDR3: CASSLSGEGTDTQYF. The CDR3 DNA follows: TGTGCCAGCTCCCTTAGCGGGGAAGGCACAGATACGCAGTATTTT. The V call is TRBV18, the J call TRBJ2-3, with 8 bases fitting TRBD2. V shed 6 bases and J 1 base; nucleotides not matched to a gene: 6. This CDR3 spans 15 amino acids. Germline CDR1 is KGHSH and CDR2 is LQKENI.

This clone was seen only a few times. The rearrangement links TRBV30 to TRBJ2-7; no firm D call. CDR3 length: 13 amino acids. V gave up 4 bases and J gave up 2 bases, with 12 bases separating them. Per the germline V gene, CDR1 is GTSNPN and CDR2 is SVGIG (reference sequence). CDR3 residues: CAWNSDVAYEQYF. Here the CDR3 DNA reads TGTGCCTGGAATTCGGATGTGGCCTACGAGCAGTACTTC.

This clone was counted a single time. This rearrangement joins TRBV7-2 to TRBJ1-2; no definite D call. CDR1 SGHTA and CDR2 FQGNSA come from the germline V gene. With 2 bases removed from V and 3 bases from J, the gap between germline ends came to 10 bases. This CDR3 has 14 amino acids. The CDR3, as DNA: TGTGCCAGCAGCTTAAACGCACAGTACTATGGCTACACCTTC. Protein sequence: CASSLNAQYYGYTF.

The gene calls are TRBV28 and TRBJ1-2; TRBD1 aligns across 8 bases. The germline V gene encodes CDR1 MDHEN and CDR2 SYDVKM. The CDR3 length is 15 residues. J was trimmed by 4 bases and V by 4 bases; bases with no gene match: 8. The CDR3: CASSSAGTGPYGYTF. CDR3 nucleotides: TGTGCCAGCAGTTCTGCCGGGACAGGTCCCTATGGCTACACCTTC.

V usage is TRBV7-3 and J usage is TRBJ2-1, with a weak D call TRBD2 (6 bases). This CDR3 region has 15 residues. V gave up 4 bases and J gave up 7 bases, with 17 bases separating them. Per the germline V gene, CDR1 is SGHTA and CDR2 is FQGTGA. CDR3 coding DNA: TGTGCCAGCAGCTCGCCTAGCGCCCGGGGGAATGAGCAGTTCTTC. Translating it yields CASSSPSARGNEQFF.

This sequence joins TRBV18 and TRBJ2-3; D perhaps matches TRBD2 (5 bases). The CDR3 contains 17 residues. V lost 0 bases and J lost 4, with 17 bases in between. CDR1 and CDR2 from the germline V gene are KGHSH and LQKENI. CDR3 loop: CASSPPGGREGADTQYF. The CDR3 bases are TGTGCCAGCTCACCACCAGGCGGGCGCGAGGGCGCAGATACGCAGTATTTT. Full variable domain (outside the CDR3, taken from reference TRBV18 and TRBJ2-3): NAGVMQNPRHLVRRRGQEARLRCSPMKGHSHVYWYRQLPEEGLKFMVYLQKENIIDESGMPKERFSAEFPKEGPSILRIQQVVRGDSAAYFCASSPPGGREGADTQYFGPGTRLTVL.

V is TRBV27 and J is TRBJ2-4; D is uncertain. The CDR3 spans 16 residues. Germline CDR1 reads MNHEY; CDR2 reads SMNVEV (reference sequence). V shed 4 bases and J shed 0 bases, with 13 bases lying between them. CDR3 sequence (DNA): TGTGCCAGCAGTTCCGGCCCCACCTTAGCCAAAAACATTCAGTACTTC. Translation gives CASSSGPTLAKNIQYF.

The rearrangement joins TRBV5-6 to TRBJ2-7, with D perhaps TRBD2 (7 bases). V shed 8 bases and J shed 0 bases, with 21 bases lying between them. Germline-derived CDR1 and CDR2 are SGHDT and YYEEEE. The CDR3 length is 16 residues. CDR3 amino acids: CASSLGGQADSYEQYV. The CDR3 bases are TGTGCCAGTTCACTGGGGGGGCAGGCGGACTCCTACGAGCAGTACGTC.

CDR3 sequence: CASSVAGDSYEQYF. CDR3 DNA: TGTGCCAGCAGTGTAGCGGGAGACTCCTACGAGCAGTACTTC. The chain recombines TRBV28 with TRBJ2-5; TRBD2 aligns across 9 bases. The DNA end is more similar to TRBJ2-7, so the J call may be wrong. Looked up from germline, CDR1 is MDHEN and CDR2 is SYDVKM. The CDR3 contains 14 residues.

This clone was recorded only once. This chain connects TRBV7-9 to TRBJ2-3; no reliable D call. The CDR3 loop spans 12 amino acids. Trimming removed 5 bases at V and 6 bases at J, with 9 bases between. In germline, CDR1 is SEHNR, CDR2 FQNEAQ (reference sequence). The CDR3 region has the DNA TGTGCCAGCAGCCCGCTCTTCGATACGCAGTATTTT. Amino acids: CASSPLFDTQYF.

The chain links TRBV7-9 to TRBJ1-4; D is unclear. Germline V lookup: CDR1 SEHNR, CDR2 FQNEAQ (reference sequence). V lost 1 base, J lost 7 bases, and 13 bases lay in between. The CDR3 spans 15 residues. The CDR3 sequence: CASSLGGGVGEKLFF. CDR3 in DNA: TGTGCCAGCAGCTTAGGAGGTGGAGTAGGTGAAAAACTGTTTTTT. Looking up the rest from reference TRBV7-9 and TRBJ1-4 gives the full variable domain: DTGVSQNPRHKITKRGQNVTFRCDPISEHNRLYWYRQTLGQGPEFLTYFQNEAQLEKSRLLSDRFSAERPKGSFSTLEIQRTEQGDSAMYLCASSLGGGVGEKLFFGSGTQLSVL.